A selection of T cell receptor beta chains follows, all from one sample in a study of T cell responses to AZD1222 COVID-19 vaccine. This table comes from immunoSEQ multiplex PCR, and its TCRdb copy is limited to in-frame clones, with some not included. The table has over 95,000 clones, 90% to 95% seen once; the top ten hold 6.5% to 10%. The input for sequencing was peripheral blood, taken 28 days after the second AZD1222 dose. The source of these receptors is an adult who received the AZD1222 COVID-19 vaccine. Each CDR3 is given with its conserved first and last residue. The D gene is left open where the match is weak. Clone size is shown for a subset of rows, as once, few, many or a class of expanded clone.

cdr3_aa,cdr3_nt,v_call,clone_size,d_call,j_call
CASSRGNQETQYF,TGTGCCAGCAGTCGGGGCAACCAAGAGACCCAGTACTTC,TRBV2,.,.,TRBJ2-5
CASTTNPGTGNTIYF,TGTGCCAGCACCACCAACCCAGGGACTGGAAACACCATATATTTT,TRBV2,.,.,TRBJ1-3
CASSLAGSMQFF,TGCGCCAGCAGCTTGGCTGGGAGCATGCAGTTCTTC,TRBV5-1,.,.,TRBJ2-1
CASSSGGGNTEAFF,TGTGCCAGCAGTTCTGGGGGGGGGAACACTGAAGCTTTCTTT,TRBV27,.,.,TRBJ1-1
CASSAVPSGELFF,TGTGCCAGCAGCGCCGTACCGTCCGGGGAGCTGTTTTTT,TRBV7-3,.,.,TRBJ2-2
CASSFYTGAYEQYF,TGTGCCAGCAGCTTTTACACGGGGGCCTACGAGCAGTACTTC,TRBV7-2,.,.,TRBJ2-7
CASSSTWTGTGGRQPQHF,TGTGCCAGCAGTTCTACTTGGACCGGGACAGGGGGGCGGCAGCCCCAGCATTTT,TRBV28,.,TRBD1,TRBJ1-5
CATSLLGATDTQYF,TGTGCCACCAGCCTTTTAGGGGCCACAGATACGCAGTATTTT,TRBV15,.,.,TRBJ2-3
CASSPDRAGGTEAFF,TGTGCCAGCTCACCCGACAGGGCCGGAGGTACTGAAGCTTTCTTT,TRBV18,.,TRBD1,TRBJ1-1
CASSLSENTEAFF,TGTGCCAGCAGCTTATCAGAGAACACTGAAGCTTTCTTT,TRBV11-3,.,.,TRBJ1-1
CSAREGTEAFF,TGCAGTGCTAGAGAGGGTACTGAAGCTTTCTTT,TRBV20-1,.,.,TRBJ1-1
CASTGQGKFSPLHF,TGTGCCAGTACCGGACAGGGAAAATTTTCACCCCTCCACTTT,TRBV19,.,TRBD1,TRBJ1-6
CASSTDRGRNTIYF,TGTGCCAGCAGCACCGACAGGGGTAGAAACACCATATATTTT,TRBV6-5,.,TRBD1,TRBJ1-3
CASSSLGTADYEQYF,TGTGCCAGCTCATCCTTAGGGACAGCTGACTACGAGCAGTACTTC,TRBV18,.,TRBD1,TRBJ2-7
CASSPSGGYNEQFF,TGCGCCAGCAGCCCTAGTGGGGGGTACAATGAGCAGTTCTTC,TRBV5-1,.,.,TRBJ2-1
CASTAWDSPNTGELFF,TGTGCCAGCACGGCTTGGGACAGTCCTAACACCGGGGAGCTGTTTTTT,TRBV28,.,TRBD1,TRBJ2-2
CASSLSPLADTEAFF,TGTGCCAGCAGCTTAAGTCCTCTTGCGGACACTGAAGCTTTCTTT,TRBV7-3,few,.,TRBJ1-1
CASSVGLGRPNYNSPLHF,TGTGCCAGCAGCGTAGGCCTGGGACGGCCTAACTATAATTCACCCCTCCACTTT,TRBV5-6,.,.,TRBJ1-6
CASSRGLRRAFF,TGTGCCAGCAGCCGAGGGTTGCGGCGGGCTTTCTTT,TRBV28,.,.,TRBJ1-1
CASIPSSTDTQYF,TGTGCCAGCATACCCTCTAGCACAGATACGCAGTATTTT,TRBV7-8,.,.,TRBJ2-3
CAISESRGASPLHF,TGTGCCATCAGTGAGTCGAGGGGGGCTTCACCCCTCCACTTT,TRBV10-3,.,.,TRBJ1-6
CASSESGGYNEQFF,TGCGCCAGCAGTGAGTCTGGGGGGTACAATGAGCAGTTCTTC,TRBV10-1,.,.,TRBJ2-1
CASSIGKTYGYTF,TGCGCCAGCAGCATTGGCAAAACCTATGGCTACACCTTC,TRBV5-1,.,.,TRBJ1-2
CASRGGSSWVYGYTF,TGTGCCAGTCGCGGTGGGTCATCGTGGGTCTATGGCTACACCTTC,TRBV27,once,.,TRBJ1-2
CASMRDGVDTQYF,TGTGCCAGCATGAGGGATGGGGTAGATACGCAGTATTTT,TRBV6-1,.,.,TRBJ2-3
CASSEVGFRDTEAFF,TGTGCCAGCAGTGAAGTTGGATTTCGGGACACTGAAGCTTTCTTT,TRBV2,.,.,TRBJ1-1
CASSITGGGTEAFF,TGTGCCAGTAGTATCACCGGGGGAGGCACTGAAGCTTTCTTT,TRBV19,.,.,TRBJ1-1
CASSTYNEQFF,TGTGCCAGCAGTACATACAATGAGCAGTTCTTC,TRBV2,.,.,TRBJ2-1
CASSLVGGPGELFF,TGTGCCAGCAGTTTAGTAGGGGGCCCCGGGGAGCTGTTTTTT,TRBV28,.,TRBD1,TRBJ2-2
CASRPGTGGGGYTF,TGTGCCAGCAGACCCGGGACAGGGGGGGGAGGCTACACCTTC,TRBV5-4,.,TRBD1,TRBJ1-2
CASSSTGERGQYF,TGTGCCAGCAGTTCTACAGGGGAACGGGGGCAGTACTTC,TRBV7-8,.,TRBD1,TRBJ2-7
CASSLEGGGEKLFF,TGTGCCAGCAGCTTGGAAGGGGGTGGCGAAAAACTGTTTTTT,TRBV11-2,.,.,TRBJ1-4
CASSYGRGYRLAGQEQFF,TGTGCCAGCAGTTACGGGCGGGGATATCGGCTAGCGGGACAGGAGCAGTTCTTC,TRBV6-2/TRBV6-3,.,TRBD2,TRBJ2-1